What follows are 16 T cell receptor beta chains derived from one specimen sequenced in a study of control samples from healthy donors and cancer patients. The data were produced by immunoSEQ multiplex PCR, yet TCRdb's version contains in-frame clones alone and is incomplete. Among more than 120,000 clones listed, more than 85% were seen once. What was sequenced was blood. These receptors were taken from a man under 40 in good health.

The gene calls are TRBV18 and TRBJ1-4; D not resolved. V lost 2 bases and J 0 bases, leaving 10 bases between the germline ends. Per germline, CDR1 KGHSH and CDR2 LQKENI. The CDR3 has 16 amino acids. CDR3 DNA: TGTGCCAGCTCACCAGTCGGATCTACAACTAATGAAAAACTGTTTTTT. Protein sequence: CASSPVGSTTNEKLFF.

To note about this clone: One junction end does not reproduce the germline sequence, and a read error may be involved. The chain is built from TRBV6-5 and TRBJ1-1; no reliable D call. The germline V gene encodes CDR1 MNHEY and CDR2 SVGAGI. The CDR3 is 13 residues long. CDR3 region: CASSDSWNTEAFF. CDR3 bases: TGTGCCAGCAGTGACTCTTGGAACACTGAAGCTTTCTTT.

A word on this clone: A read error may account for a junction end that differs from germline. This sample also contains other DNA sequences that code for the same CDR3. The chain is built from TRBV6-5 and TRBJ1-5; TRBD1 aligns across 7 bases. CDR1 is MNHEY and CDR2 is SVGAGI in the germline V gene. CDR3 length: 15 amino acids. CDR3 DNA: TGTGCCAGCAGAACGACAGGGTATAGCAACCAGCCCCAGCATTTT. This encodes CASRTTGYSNQPQHF.

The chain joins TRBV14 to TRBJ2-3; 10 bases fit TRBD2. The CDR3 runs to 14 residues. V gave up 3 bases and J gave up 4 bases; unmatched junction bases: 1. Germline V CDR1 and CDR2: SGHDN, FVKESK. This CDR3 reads CASSHLAGADTQYF. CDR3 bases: TGTGCCAGCAGCCACCTAGCGGGGGCAGATACGCAGTATTTT. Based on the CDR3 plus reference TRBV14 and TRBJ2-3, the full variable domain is EAGVTQFPSHSVIEKGQTVTLRCDPISGHDNLYWYRRVMGKEIKFLLHFVKESKQDESGMPNNRFLAERTGGTYSTLKVQPAELEDSGVYFCASSHLAGADTQYFGPGTRLTVL.

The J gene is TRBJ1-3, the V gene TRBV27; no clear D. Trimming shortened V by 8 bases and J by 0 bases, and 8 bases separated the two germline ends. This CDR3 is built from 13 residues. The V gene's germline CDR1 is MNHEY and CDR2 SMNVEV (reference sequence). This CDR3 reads CASGVDSGNTIYF. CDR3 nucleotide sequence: TGTGCCAGCGGGGTTGACTCTGGAAACACCATATATTTT.

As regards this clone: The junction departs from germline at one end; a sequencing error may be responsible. The CDR3, as DNA: TGTGCCAGCAGCCCGACAGGGAACCCCGGGGAGCTGTTTTTT. Translated, it gives CASSPTGNPGELFF. The chain combines TRBV7-9 with TRBJ2-2; 7 bases map to TRBD1. CDR3 length: 14 amino acids. Germline V CDR1 and CDR2: SEHNR, FQNEAQ (reference sequence).

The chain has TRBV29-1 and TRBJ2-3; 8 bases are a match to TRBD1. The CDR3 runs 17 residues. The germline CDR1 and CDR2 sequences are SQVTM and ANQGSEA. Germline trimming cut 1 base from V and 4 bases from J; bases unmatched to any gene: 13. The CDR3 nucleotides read TGCAGCGTTGAAGTCCTCCTACAGGGGGTGGGCGCAGATACGCAGTATTTT. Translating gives CSVEVLLQGVGADTQYF.

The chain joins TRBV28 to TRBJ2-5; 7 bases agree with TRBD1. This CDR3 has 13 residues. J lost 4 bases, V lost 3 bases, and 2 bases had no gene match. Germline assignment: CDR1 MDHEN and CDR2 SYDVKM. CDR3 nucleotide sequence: TGTGCCAGCAGTTTGTACAGGGGAGAGACCCAGTACTTC. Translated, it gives CASSLYRGETQYF.

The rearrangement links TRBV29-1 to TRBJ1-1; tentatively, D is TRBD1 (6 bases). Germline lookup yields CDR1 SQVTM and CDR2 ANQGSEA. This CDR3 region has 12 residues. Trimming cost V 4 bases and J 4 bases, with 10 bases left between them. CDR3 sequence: CSVVGGSTEAFF. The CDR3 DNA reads TGCAGCGTTGTAGGGGGTTCCACTGAAGCTTTCTTT.

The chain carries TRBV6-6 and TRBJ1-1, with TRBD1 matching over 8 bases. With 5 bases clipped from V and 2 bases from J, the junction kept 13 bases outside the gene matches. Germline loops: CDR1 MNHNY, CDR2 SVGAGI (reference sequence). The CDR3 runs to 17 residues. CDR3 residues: CASSPTSQGEGNTEAFF. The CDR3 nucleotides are TGTGCCAGCAGTCCGACATCACAGGGGGAGGGAAACACTGAAGCTTTCTTT.

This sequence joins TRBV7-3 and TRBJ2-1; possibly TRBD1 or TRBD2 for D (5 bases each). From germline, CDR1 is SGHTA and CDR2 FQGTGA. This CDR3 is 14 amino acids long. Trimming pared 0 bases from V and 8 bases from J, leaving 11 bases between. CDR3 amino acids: CASSLTRDGHEQFF. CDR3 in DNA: TGTGCCAGCAGCTTAACAAGGGACGGCCATGAGCAGTTCTTC.

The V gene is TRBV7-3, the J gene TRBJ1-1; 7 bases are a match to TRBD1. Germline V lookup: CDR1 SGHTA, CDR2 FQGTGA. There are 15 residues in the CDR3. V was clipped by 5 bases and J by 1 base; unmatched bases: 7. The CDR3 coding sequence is TGTGCCAGCAGCCTCGACAGGGTGTCGAACACTGAAGCTTTCTTT. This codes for CASSLDRVSNTEAFF.

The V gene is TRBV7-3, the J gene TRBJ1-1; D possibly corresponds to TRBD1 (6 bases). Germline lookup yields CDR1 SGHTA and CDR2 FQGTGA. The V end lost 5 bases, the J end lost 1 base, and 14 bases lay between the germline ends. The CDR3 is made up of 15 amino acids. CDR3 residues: CASSKSDRSNTEAFF. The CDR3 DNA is TGTGCCAGCAGCAAATCTGACAGGTCGAACACTGAAGCTTTCTTT.

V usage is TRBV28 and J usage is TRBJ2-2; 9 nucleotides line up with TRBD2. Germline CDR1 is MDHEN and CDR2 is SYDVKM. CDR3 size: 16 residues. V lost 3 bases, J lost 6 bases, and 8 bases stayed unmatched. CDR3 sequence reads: CASSFGGTSRPGELFF. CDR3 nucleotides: TGTGCCAGCAGTTTCGGTGGGACTAGCCGTCCCGGGGAGCTGTTTTTT.

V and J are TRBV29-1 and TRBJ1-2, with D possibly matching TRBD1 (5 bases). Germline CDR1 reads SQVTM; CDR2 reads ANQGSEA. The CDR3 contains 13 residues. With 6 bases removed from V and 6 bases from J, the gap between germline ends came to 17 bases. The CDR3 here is CSVAGGENDGYTF. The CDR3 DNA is TGCAGCGTGGCGGGAGGGGAAAACGATGGCTACACCTTC.

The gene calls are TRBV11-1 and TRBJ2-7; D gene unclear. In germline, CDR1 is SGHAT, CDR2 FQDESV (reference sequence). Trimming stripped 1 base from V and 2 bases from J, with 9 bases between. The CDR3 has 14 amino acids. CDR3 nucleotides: TGTGCCAGCAGCTTAGGACCCGTAACCTACGAGCAGTACTTC. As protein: CASSLGPVTYEQYF.